This TCR beta chain was sequenced in a study of T cells in Graves' hyperthyroidism and ophthalmopathy. At least ten counts were recorded for this clonotype. The TCR beta CDR3 regions underwent amplification using RNA transcripts as the source. Primed by the HTBI set, a first-round RT-PCR was run on the TCR CDR3. MiXCR was run by TCRdb on the multiplex PCR reads, yielding one entry per CDR3 protein. Of 540,000 or so distinct CDR3 sequences in the sample, more than 15% were seen once. Graves' hyperthyroidism without ophthalmopathy progression within 18 months was termed stable. Between the trimmed V and J ends, which lost 3 bases and 3 bases, there was a span of 14 bases. Germline CDR1 and CDR2: GTSNPN and SVGIG (reference sequence). The CDR3 runs 14 residues.

This TCR was sampled from a woman in her 30s with Graves' hyperthyroidism. Sequencing was performed on blood. The J gene is TRBJ2-5, the V gene TRBV30; no firm D call. The CDR3 protein is CAWSDGVVEETQYF. CDR3 bases: TGTGCCTGGAGCGATGGCGTAGTTGAAGAGACCCAGTACTTC.